This T cell receptor beta chain was profiled in a study of vaccination effects on CD4 cells after COVID-19. A word on this clone: Its antigen remains unknown.

The ViraFEST assay expanded antigen-specific CD4+ T cells with viral peptide pools before sequencing. Isolating CD4+ T cells followed about 10 days of culture. None of these healthy vaccinees had been infected with SARS-CoV-2 before vaccination. They grew approximately 2.1 million PBMC in each well, adding around 9 IU/ml IL-2 and about 9.9 ug/ml peptides. Sequencing was performed with immunoSEQ multiplex PCR; in TCRdb, only in-frame clones are kept and a portion is missing. The sample holds about 22,000 clones, roughly four fifths seen once. General study points: Long after vaccination, the clones induced by infection and by vaccine shrank markedly in size. Cross-reactivity toward common cold coronaviruses was confined to only 1 of 255 vaccine-induced clones in healthy vaccinees.

The sequenced sample was CD4+ T cells from PBMCs cultured with HCoV-NL63 spike peptides, obtained before COVID-19 vaccination. The sequence was obtained from a human donor who received a COVID-19 vaccine.

As DNA, the CDR3 is TGTGCCAGCAGTGCCGGCGAGAACACTGAAGCTTTCTTT. Protein product: CASSAGENTEAFF. This rearrangement joins TRBV2 to TRBJ1-1, with unresolved D. Germline CDR1 SNHLY, CDR2 FYNNEI. The V and J ends lost 4 bases and 1 base respectively, with 7 bases between them. The CDR3 sequence is 13 residues long.